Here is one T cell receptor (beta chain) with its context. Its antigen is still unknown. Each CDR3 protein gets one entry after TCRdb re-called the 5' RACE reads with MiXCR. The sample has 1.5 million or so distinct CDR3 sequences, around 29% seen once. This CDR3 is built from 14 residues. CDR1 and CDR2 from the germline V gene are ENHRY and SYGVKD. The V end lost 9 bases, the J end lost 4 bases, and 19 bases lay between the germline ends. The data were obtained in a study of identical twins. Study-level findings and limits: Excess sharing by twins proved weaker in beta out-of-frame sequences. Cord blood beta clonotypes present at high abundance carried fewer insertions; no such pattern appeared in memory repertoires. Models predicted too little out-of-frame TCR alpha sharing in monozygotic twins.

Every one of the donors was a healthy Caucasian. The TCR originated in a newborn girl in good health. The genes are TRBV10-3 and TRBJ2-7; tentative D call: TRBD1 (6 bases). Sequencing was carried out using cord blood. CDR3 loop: CAMKQGPHLYEQYF. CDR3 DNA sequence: TGTGCCATGAAACAGGGACCCCACCTATACGAGCAGTACTTC.